This T cell receptor (beta chain) was found in a study of cytomegalovirus exposure and HLA in healthy donors. To note about this clone: What it binds is unknown.

The germline gives CDR1 MNHEY, CDR2 SMNVEV (reference sequence). The CDR3 is made up of 14 amino acids. In the PCR, 60 Vbeta and 13 Jbeta primers were used. Measured with immunoSEQ multiplex PCR; TCRdb has only the in-frame clones, and not every one. The table lists 150,000 to 200,000 clones, almost 85% of them singletons. Study-wide points: Within an earlier analysis, most TCR beta V segments proved productive either about 87% or about 30% of the time.

This clonotype was obtained from a boy aged 5-17 years in good health and CMV-seronegative. The sample comprised PBMCs. The gene calls are TRBV27 and TRBJ2-7; 12 positions match TRBD2. CDR3 region: CAGPSGGGHYEQYF. CDR3 bases: TGTGCGGGACCTAGCGGGGGGGGGCACTACGAGCAGTACTTC.